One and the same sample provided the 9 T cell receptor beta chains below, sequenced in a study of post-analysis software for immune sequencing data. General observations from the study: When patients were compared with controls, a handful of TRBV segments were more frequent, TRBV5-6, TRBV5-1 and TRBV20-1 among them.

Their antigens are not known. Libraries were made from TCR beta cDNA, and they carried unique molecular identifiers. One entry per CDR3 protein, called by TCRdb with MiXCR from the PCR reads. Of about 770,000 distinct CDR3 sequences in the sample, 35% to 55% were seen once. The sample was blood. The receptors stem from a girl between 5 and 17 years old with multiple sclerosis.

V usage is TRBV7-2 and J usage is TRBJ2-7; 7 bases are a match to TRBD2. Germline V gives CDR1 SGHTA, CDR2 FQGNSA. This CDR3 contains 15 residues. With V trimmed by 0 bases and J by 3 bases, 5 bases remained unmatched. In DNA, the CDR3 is TGTGCCAGCAGCTTAGCGGCTAGCGGAGGCTACGAGCAGTACTTC. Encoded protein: CASSLAASGGYEQYF.

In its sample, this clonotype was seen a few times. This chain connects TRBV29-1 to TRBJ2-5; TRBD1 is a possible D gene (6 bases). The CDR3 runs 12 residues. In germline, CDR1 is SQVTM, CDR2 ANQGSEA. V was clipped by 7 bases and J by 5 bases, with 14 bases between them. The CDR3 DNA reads TGCAGCGCGGACAGTTTAAGGGAGACCCAGTACTTC. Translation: CSADSLRETQYF.

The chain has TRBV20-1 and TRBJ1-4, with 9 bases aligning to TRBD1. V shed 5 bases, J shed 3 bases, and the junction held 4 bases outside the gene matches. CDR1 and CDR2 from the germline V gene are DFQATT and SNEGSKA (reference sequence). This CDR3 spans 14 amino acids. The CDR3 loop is CSAYRGPANEKLFF. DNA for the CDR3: TGCAGTGCTTACAGGGGGCCGGCTAATGAAAAACTGTTTTTT.

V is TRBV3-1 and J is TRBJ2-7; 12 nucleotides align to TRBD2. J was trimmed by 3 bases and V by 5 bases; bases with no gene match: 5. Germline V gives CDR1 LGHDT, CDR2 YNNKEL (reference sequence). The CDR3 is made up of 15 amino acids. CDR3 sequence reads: CASSRTSGDSYEQYF. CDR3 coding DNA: TGTGCCAGCAGCAGGACTAGCGGGGATAGCTACGAGCAGTACTTC.

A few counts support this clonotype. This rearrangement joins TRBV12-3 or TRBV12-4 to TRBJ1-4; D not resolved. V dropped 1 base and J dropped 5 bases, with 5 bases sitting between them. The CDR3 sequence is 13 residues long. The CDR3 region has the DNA TGTGCCAGCAGTTTAGGGAGAAATGAAAAACTGTTTTTT. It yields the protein CASSLGRNEKLFF.

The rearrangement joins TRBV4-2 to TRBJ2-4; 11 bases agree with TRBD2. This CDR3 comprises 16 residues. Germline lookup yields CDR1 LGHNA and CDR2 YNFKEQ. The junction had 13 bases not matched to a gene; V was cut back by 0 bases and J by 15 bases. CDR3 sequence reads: CASSQDATSGTYERYF. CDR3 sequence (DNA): TGTGCCAGCAGCCAAGATGCGACTAGCGGGACTTACGAGCGGTACTTC.

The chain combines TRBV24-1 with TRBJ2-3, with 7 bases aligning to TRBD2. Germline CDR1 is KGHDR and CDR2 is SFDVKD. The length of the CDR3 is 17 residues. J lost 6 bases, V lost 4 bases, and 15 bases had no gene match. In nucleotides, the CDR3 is TGTGCCACCAGTGACGCCGCGGCTAGCGGAGGGGCGGATACGCAGTATTTT. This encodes CATSDAAASGGADTQYF.

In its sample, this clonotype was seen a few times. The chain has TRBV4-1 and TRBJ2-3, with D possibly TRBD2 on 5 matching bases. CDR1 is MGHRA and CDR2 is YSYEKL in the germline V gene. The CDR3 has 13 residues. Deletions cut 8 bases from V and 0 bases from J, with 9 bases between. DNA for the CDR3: TGCGCCAGCGGACTGGCTAGCACAGATACGCAGTATTTT. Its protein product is CASGLASTDTQYF.

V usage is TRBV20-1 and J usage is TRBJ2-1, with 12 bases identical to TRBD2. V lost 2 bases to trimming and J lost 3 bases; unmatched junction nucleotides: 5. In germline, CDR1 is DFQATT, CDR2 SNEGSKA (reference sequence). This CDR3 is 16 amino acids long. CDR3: CSARSGLAGLYNEQFF. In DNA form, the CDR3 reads TGCAGTGCTAGATCCGGACTAGCGGGACTCTACAATGAGCAGTTCTTC.